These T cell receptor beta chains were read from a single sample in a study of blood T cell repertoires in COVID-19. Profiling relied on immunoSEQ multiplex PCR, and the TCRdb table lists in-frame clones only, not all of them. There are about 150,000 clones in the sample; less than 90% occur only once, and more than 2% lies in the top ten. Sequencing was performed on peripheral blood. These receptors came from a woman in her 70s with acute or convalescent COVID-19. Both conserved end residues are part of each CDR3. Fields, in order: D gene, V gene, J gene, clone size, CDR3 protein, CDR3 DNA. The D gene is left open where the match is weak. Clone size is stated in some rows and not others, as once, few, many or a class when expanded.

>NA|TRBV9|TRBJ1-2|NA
CASSSREQINYGYTF
TGTGCCAGCAGCTCTCGGGAGCAGATTAACTATGGCTACACCTTC
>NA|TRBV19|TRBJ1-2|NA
CASSHPTQWGYTF
TGTGCCAGTAGTCACCCTACCCAATGGGGCTACACCTTC
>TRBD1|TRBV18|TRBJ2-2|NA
CASHRITGGTGELFF
TGTGCCAGCCACCGAATCACAGGGGGAACCGGGGAGCTGTTTTTT
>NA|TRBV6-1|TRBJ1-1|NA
CASSEWGSVIEAFF
TGTGCCAGCAGTGAATGGGGCTCGGTCATTGAAGCTTTCTTT
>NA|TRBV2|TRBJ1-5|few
CASSDSWGPSPHLIQPQHF
TGTGCCAGCAGTGACTCTTGGGGCCCCTCGCCCCACCTAATTCAGCCCCAGCATTTT
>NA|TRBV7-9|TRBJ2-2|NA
CASSLVRWIRNTGELFF
TGTGCCAGCAGCTTAGTGCGGTGGATCCGGAACACCGGGGAGCTGTTTTTT
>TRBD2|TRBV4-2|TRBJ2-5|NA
CASSQDGGGETQYF
TGTGCCAGCAGCCAAGACGGCGGGGGAGAGACCCAGTACTTC
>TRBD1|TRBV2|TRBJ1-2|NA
CASRRPGQGARGYTF
TGTGCCAGCAGGCGGCCGGGACAGGGGGCACGAGGCTACACCTTC
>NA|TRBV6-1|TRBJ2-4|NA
CASSGDSPYAALAKNIQYF
TGTGCCAGCAGTGGTGACAGTCCATACGCCGCCCTAGCCAAAAACATTCAGTACTTC
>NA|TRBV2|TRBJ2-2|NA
CARQGGPNNGELFF
TGTGCCAGACAGGGCGGCCCTAACAACGGGGAGCTGTTTTTT
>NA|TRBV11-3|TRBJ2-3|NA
CASSDRSDTQYF
TGTGCCAGCAGTGATCGGTCAGATACGCAGTATTTT
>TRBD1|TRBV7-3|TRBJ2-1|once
CASSLSQGGYNEQFF
TGTGCCAGCAGCTTATCACAGGGGGGATACAATGAGCAGTTCTTC
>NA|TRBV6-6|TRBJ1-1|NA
CASRPQGPQAFTEAFF
TGTGCCAGCAGGCCCCAGGGTCCACAAGCGTTCACTGAAGCTTTCTTT
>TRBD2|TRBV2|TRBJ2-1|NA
CASRGSPTSGGVNEQFF
TGTGCCAGCAGGGGTTCTCCGACTAGCGGGGGGGTAAATGAGCAGTTCTTC
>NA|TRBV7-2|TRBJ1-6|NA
CASSFQAGNSYNSPLHF
TGTGCCAGCAGCTTTCAGGCAGGGAACTCCTATAATTCACCCCTCCACTTT
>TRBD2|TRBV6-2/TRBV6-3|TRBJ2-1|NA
CASSSDPLAGDYNEQFF
TGTGCCAGCAGTTCAGATCCACTAGCGGGTGACTACAATGAGCAGTTCTTC
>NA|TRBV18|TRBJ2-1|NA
CASSLADDSYNEQFF
TGTGCCAGCTCATTAGCGGATGACTCCTACAATGAGCAGTTCTTC
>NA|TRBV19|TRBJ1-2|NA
CASSRKTGSNNYGYTF
TGTGCCAGTAGTAGAAAAACCGGGTCCAATAACTATGGCTACACCTTC
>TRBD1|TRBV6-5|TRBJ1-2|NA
CASSTRTGTGYTF
TGTGCCAGCAGTACCCGGACAGGGACTGGCTACACCTTC
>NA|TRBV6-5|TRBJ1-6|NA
CASSYSGGAGNSPLHF
TGTGCCAGCAGTTACTCCGGAGGGGCGGGTAATTCACCCCTCCACTTT
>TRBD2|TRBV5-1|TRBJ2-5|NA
CASSLDPGGQETQYF
TGCGCCAGCAGCTTGGATCCGGGGGGCCAAGAGACCCAGTACTTC
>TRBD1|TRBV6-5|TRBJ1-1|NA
CASSYSTGTGSREAFF
TGTGCCAGCAGTTACTCTACCGGGACAGGGAGTAGGGAAGCTTTCTTT
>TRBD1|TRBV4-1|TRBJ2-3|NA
CASSQDVRGVGQGATDTQYF
TGCGCCAGCAGCCAAGATGTGCGGGGGGTCGGACAGGGGGCAACAGATACGCAGTATTTT
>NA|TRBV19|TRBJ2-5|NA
CASSLGGGQARTQYF
TGTGCCAGTAGTCTCGGCGGGGGACAGGCACGGACCCAGTACTTC
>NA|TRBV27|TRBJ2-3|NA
CASNSYYTDTQYF
TGTGCCAGCAACTCCTACTACACAGATACGCAGTATTTT
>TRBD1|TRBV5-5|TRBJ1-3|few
CASSLATGTGSGNTIYF
TGTGCCAGCAGCTTGGCAACCGGGACAGGGTCTGGAAACACCATATATTTT
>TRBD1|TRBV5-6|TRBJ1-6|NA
CASSLRDRNSPLHF
TGTGCCAGCAGCTTGAGGGACAGAAATTCACCCCTCCACTTT
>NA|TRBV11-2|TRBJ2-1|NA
CASSLVLLVSEQFF
TGTGCCAGCAGCTTAGTCCTTTTGGTCAGTGAGCAGTTCTTC
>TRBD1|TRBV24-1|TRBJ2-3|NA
CATSTGQGGTQYF
TGTGCCACCTCAACCGGACAGGGGGGTACGCAGTATTTT
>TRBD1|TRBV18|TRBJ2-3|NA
CASSPPGQGRDTQYF
TGTGCCAGCTCACCACCAGGACAGGGTAGAGATACGCAGTATTTT
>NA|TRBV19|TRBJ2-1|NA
CASSIDPPSLVGRMGEQFF
TGTGCCAGTAGTATAGACCCCCCCTCATTAGTGGGGCGGATGGGTGAGCAGTTCTTC
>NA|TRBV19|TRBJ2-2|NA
CASTVGQTNTGELFF
TGTGCCAGTACCGTCGGACAGACGAACACCGGGGAGCTGTTTTTT